A selection of T cell receptor beta chains follows, all from one sample in a study of PD-L1 blockade in urothelial cancer. Generated by immunoSEQ multiplex PCR, the TCRdb table keeps only in-frame clones and is missing some. The data show some 22,000 clones, roughly 90% seen once. The specimen was PBMCs, collected around atezolizumab (anti-PD-L1) treatment. The receptors here all came from a woman aged 55-75 years with urothelial cancer. CDR3s include the opening cysteine and the closing phenylalanine or tryptophan. The D gene is left open where the match is weak. Expanded clones get a size class; other rows say once, few or many, or leave the size out.

v_call: TRBV9; clone_size: NA; j_call: TRBJ1-3; d_call: TRBD1; cdr3_nt: TGTGCCAGCAGCACAGGGGGCGCGGGTGGAAACACCATATATTTT; cdr3_aa: CASSTGGAGGNTIYF
v_call: TRBV2; clone_size: NA; j_call: TRBJ1-5; d_call: NA; cdr3_nt: TGTGCCAGCAGGAGGTCGAAATATAGCAATCAGCCCCAGCATTTT; cdr3_aa: CASRRSKYSNQPQHF
v_call: TRBV2; clone_size: NA; j_call: TRBJ2-1; d_call: NA; cdr3_nt: TGTGCCAGCAGTAGGATTGGGGCTACTTCCTACAATGAGCAGTTCTTC; cdr3_aa: CASSRIGATSYNEQFF
v_call: TRBV28; clone_size: NA; j_call: TRBJ2-3; d_call: TRBD2; cdr3_nt: TGTGCCAGCAGTCGTCTAGCGGGAGGTTTAGATACGCAGTATTTT; cdr3_aa: CASSRLAGGLDTQYF
v_call: TRBV7-8; clone_size: NA; j_call: TRBJ2-3; d_call: TRBD2; cdr3_nt: TGTGCCAGCAGCTTAGCGGGGGGGACGCAGTATTTT; cdr3_aa: CASSLAGGTQYF
v_call: TRBV20-1; clone_size: NA; j_call: TRBJ2-2; d_call: TRBD2; cdr3_nt: TGCACCGCGGGAGAACCCGGGGAGCTGTTTTTT; cdr3_aa: CTAGEPGELFF
v_call: TRBV19; clone_size: NA; j_call: TRBJ1-2; d_call: NA; cdr3_nt: TGTGCCAGTAGTATTTCCCAGAACTATGGCTACACCTTC; cdr3_aa: CASSISQNYGYTF
v_call: TRBV5-5; clone_size: NA; j_call: TRBJ1-1; d_call: NA; cdr3_nt: TGTGCCAGCAGCTTCCGGGACACTATAATGAACACTGAAGCTTTCTTT; cdr3_aa: CASSFRDTIMNTEAFF
v_call: TRBV18; clone_size: NA; j_call: TRBJ2-1; d_call: TRBD1; cdr3_nt: TGTGCCAGCTCACCATTACAGGGGGCGCGCGACAATGAGCAGTTCTTC; cdr3_aa: CASSPLQGARDNEQFF
v_call: TRBV5-1; clone_size: NA; j_call: TRBJ2-3; d_call: TRBD2; cdr3_nt: TGCGCCAGCACCGGGAGCGCGGGAGCGGCAGATACGCAGTATTTT; cdr3_aa: CASTGSAGAADTQYF
v_call: TRBV19; clone_size: NA; j_call: TRBJ2-7; d_call: TRBD2; cdr3_nt: TGTGCCAGTAGTATAGCCAGCGGGAGGGGCGAGCAGTACTTC; cdr3_aa: CASSIASGRGEQYF
v_call: TRBV27; clone_size: NA; j_call: TRBJ2-7; d_call: TRBD2; cdr3_nt: TGTGCCAGCAGTTTGTTAGCGGGAGGTCCCCCGGGCGAGCAGTACTTC; cdr3_aa: CASSLLAGGPPGEQYF
v_call: TRBV6-5; clone_size: NA; j_call: TRBJ2-2; d_call: NA; cdr3_nt: TGTGCCAGCAGACTACAGGGAAACACCGGGGAGCTGTTTTTT; cdr3_aa: CASRLQGNTGELFF
v_call: TRBV6-6; clone_size: NA; j_call: TRBJ2-1; d_call: TRBD2; cdr3_nt: TGTGCCAGCAATTGGGGACTAGCGGAGGTCAATGAGCAGTTCTTC; cdr3_aa: CASNWGLAEVNEQFF
v_call: TRBV6-1; clone_size: NA; j_call: TRBJ2-2; d_call: NA; cdr3_nt: TGTGCCAGCAGTGAATTAACACGGAACACCGGGGAGCTGTTTTTT; cdr3_aa: CASSELTRNTGELFF
v_call: TRBV2; clone_size: NA; j_call: TRBJ2-5; d_call: TRBD2; cdr3_nt: TGTGCCAGCACGGGACTAGCGTCCCCGAGGGAGACCCAGTACTTC; cdr3_aa: CASTGLASPRETQYF
v_call: TRBV5-4; clone_size: NA; j_call: TRBJ2-7; d_call: TRBD2; cdr3_nt: TGTGCCAGCAGCTTGGCCGGGAGGCGGACTTACGAGCAGTACTTC; cdr3_aa: CASSLAGRRTYEQYF
v_call: TRBV30; clone_size: few; j_call: TRBJ1-1; d_call: TRBD1; cdr3_nt: TGTGCCTGGACCCGGGACAGAGAAGCTTTCTTT; cdr3_aa: CAWTRDREAFF
v_call: TRBV7-9; clone_size: NA; j_call: TRBJ2-3; d_call: NA; cdr3_nt: TGTGCCAGCAGCCCGGGGGAAGGGTTCACAGATACGCAGTATTTT; cdr3_aa: CASSPGEGFTDTQYF
v_call: TRBV4-3; clone_size: once; j_call: TRBJ2-7; d_call: TRBD2; cdr3_nt: TGCGCCAGCAGCCAAGATACCCCCCCTAGCGGGAGAACCCACGAGCAGTACTTC; cdr3_aa: CASSQDTPPSGRTHEQYF
v_call: TRBV28; clone_size: NA; j_call: TRBJ2-2; d_call: NA; cdr3_nt: TGTGCCAGCAGCCTCCTCGGGGGAGGAGACACCGGGGAGCTGTTTTTT; cdr3_aa: CASSLLGGGDTGELFF
v_call: TRBV29-1; clone_size: NA; j_call: TRBJ2-1; d_call: NA; cdr3_nt: TGCAGCGTTTGGTTCCTAGGAAATGACAATGAGCAGTTCTTC; cdr3_aa: CSVWFLGNDNEQFF
v_call: TRBV7-2; clone_size: NA; j_call: TRBJ1-5; d_call: NA; cdr3_nt: TGTGCCAGCAGCCAAAGGCGAGGGACAAGAATTACCAATCAGCCCCAGCATTTT; cdr3_aa: CASSQRRGTRITNQPQHF
v_call: TRBV19; clone_size: NA; j_call: TRBJ2-7; d_call: TRBD2; cdr3_nt: TGTGCCAGTAGTAACGCGGGAGGGCCACACGAGCAGTACTTC; cdr3_aa: CASSNAGGPHEQYF
v_call: TRBV29-1; clone_size: few; j_call: TRBJ2-7; d_call: NA; cdr3_nt: TGCAGCGTTGTAACAGGCTACGAGCAGTACTTC; cdr3_aa: CSVVTGYEQYF
v_call: TRBV7-9; clone_size: NA; j_call: TRBJ1-1; d_call: NA; cdr3_nt: TGTGCCAGCAGCATGAATCCGGGGGAGAACACTGAAGCTTTCTTT; cdr3_aa: CASSMNPGENTEAFF
v_call: TRBV18; clone_size: NA; j_call: TRBJ2-2; d_call: TRBD2; cdr3_nt: TGTGCCAGCTCACCCTGGACTAGCGGGAACACCGGGGAGCTGTTTTTT; cdr3_aa: CASSPWTSGNTGELFF
v_call: TRBV7-9; clone_size: NA; j_call: TRBJ1-3; d_call: NA; cdr3_nt: TGTGCCAGCAGCTTAGCTAGGTCGACAGGACCGGGAAACACCATATATTTT; cdr3_aa: CASSLARSTGPGNTIYF
v_call: TRBV9; clone_size: NA; j_call: TRBJ2-1; d_call: NA; cdr3_nt: TGTGCCAGCACCCGAGGACAGTCGTCAACCTACAATGAGCAGTTCTTC; cdr3_aa: CASTRGQSSTYNEQFF
v_call: TRBV2; clone_size: NA; j_call: TRBJ2-7; d_call: NA; cdr3_nt: TGTGCCAGCAGTTCTCCTCTGGAGGGGCTCCCATCTTACGAGCAGTACTTC; cdr3_aa: CASSSPLEGLPSYEQYF
v_call: TRBV7-6; clone_size: NA; j_call: TRBJ2-3; d_call: TRBD2; cdr3_nt: TGTGCCAGCAGCCCTTCCTTTACCGGGACTACAACAGATACGCAGTATTTT; cdr3_aa: CASSPSFTGTTTDTQYF
v_call: TRBV14; clone_size: NA; j_call: TRBJ2-7; d_call: NA; cdr3_nt: TGTGCCAGCAGCCAACGTTCGACTGGAGGCTACGAGCAGTACTTC; cdr3_aa: CASSQRSTGGYEQYF
v_call: TRBV15; clone_size: few; j_call: TRBJ1-5; d_call: NA; cdr3_nt: TGTGCCACCAGCAGACAGGGTTTGAGCAATCAGCCCCAGCATTTT; cdr3_aa: CATSRQGLSNQPQHF
v_call: TRBV10-2; clone_size: NA; j_call: TRBJ2-2; d_call: TRBD2; cdr3_nt: TGCGCCAGCAGTGAAACTAGCGGGAGGCGGGCCGGGGAGCTGTTTTTT; cdr3_aa: CASSETSGRRAGELFF
v_call: TRBV29-1; clone_size: NA; j_call: TRBJ2-5; d_call: NA; cdr3_nt: TGCAGCGTAGACAGGAGTTCGGGGGAGACCCAGTACTTC; cdr3_aa: CSVDRSSGETQYF
v_call: TRBV14; clone_size: NA; j_call: TRBJ1-2; d_call: TRBD1; cdr3_nt: TGTGCCAGCAGCCAAGAGGGACAGTACTATGGCTACACCTTC; cdr3_aa: CASSQEGQYYGYTF
v_call: TRBV28; clone_size: NA; j_call: TRBJ2-1; d_call: NA; cdr3_nt: TGTGCCAGCAGTCTAGGAGGGATAGCGGCTTACAATGAGCAGTTCTTC; cdr3_aa: CASSLGGIAAYNEQFF
v_call: TRBV6-5; clone_size: NA; j_call: TRBJ2-7; d_call: TRBD2; cdr3_nt: TGTGCCAGCGCTCCCGGGACTAGAAATTACGAGCAGTACTTC; cdr3_aa: CASAPGTRNYEQYF
v_call: TRBV18; clone_size: NA; j_call: TRBJ2-2; d_call: TRBD2; cdr3_nt: TGTGCCAGCTCACCACTGAGGCTAGCGGGAGTTGGCGGGGAGCTGTTTTTT; cdr3_aa: CASSPLRLAGVGGELFF